A selection of T cell receptor beta chains follows, all from one sample in a study of T cells in Graves' hyperthyroidism and ophthalmopathy. TCRdb analysed the multiplex PCR reads with MiXCR anew, one entry per CDR3 protein. The sample lists 460,000 or so distinct CDR3 sequences, 14% occurring once. Sequencing was performed on blood. These receptors all stem from a woman aged 18-35 years with Graves' hyperthyroidism. The CDR3 runs from the conserved cysteine through the conserved F or W. The D gene is left open where the match is weak. For some rows the clone size is stated as once, few or many, or as a class when expanded; others skip it.

D gene: .
J gene: TRBJ2-7
V gene: TRBV27
clone size: many
CDR3 DNA: TGTGCCAGCAGCCGAACACAAGCCTCCTACGAGCAGTACTTC
CDR3 protein: CASSRTQASYEQYF

D gene: .
J gene: TRBJ1-5
V gene: TRBV20-1
clone size: .
CDR3 DNA: TGCAGTGCTAGAGTCGGAAATAGCAATCAGCCCCAGCATTTT
CDR3 protein: CSARVGNSNQPQHF

D gene: TRBD1
J gene: TRBJ2-1
V gene: TRBV12-3/TRBV12-4
clone size: many
CDR3 DNA: TGTGCCAGCCGACAGGGGGGGATCAATGAGCAGTTCTTC
CDR3 protein: CASRQGGINEQFF

D gene: .
J gene: TRBJ2-7
V gene: TRBV30
clone size: few
CDR3 DNA: TGTGCCTGGACCGTCCCAACCGGGCCTCTCTCCTACGAGCAGTACTTC
CDR3 protein: CAWTVPTGPLSYEQYF

D gene: TRBD2
J gene: TRBJ2-7
V gene: TRBV10-3
clone size: many
CDR3 DNA: TGTGCCATCAGAGCGGGAGCCAGCTCCTACGAGCAGTACTTC
CDR3 protein: CAIRAGASSYEQYF

D gene: .
J gene: TRBJ1-1
V gene: TRBV14
clone size: many
CDR3 DNA: TGTGCCAGCAGCCTCCCTACCGCGGGGAACACTGAAGCTTTCTTT
CDR3 protein: CASSLPTAGNTEAFF

D gene: .
J gene: TRBJ2-7
V gene: TRBV29-1
clone size: many
CDR3 DNA: TGCAGCGTTGAGGCGGTAAGCTCCTACGAGCAGTACTTC
CDR3 protein: CSVEAVSSYEQYF

D gene: .
J gene: TRBJ2-1
V gene: TRBV7-9
clone size: many
CDR3 DNA: TGTGCCAGCAGCCGCCGGGACAATAAGGCCAATGAGCAGTTCTTC
CDR3 protein: CASSRRDNKANEQFF

D gene: .
J gene: TRBJ2-2
V gene: TRBV6-5
clone size: few
CDR3 DNA: TGTGCCAGCAGTTACTCGAGAGGGTGGGGTGGCGGGGAGCTGTTTTTT
CDR3 protein: CASSYSRGWGGGELFF

D gene: .
J gene: TRBJ1-2
V gene: TRBV7-9
clone size: many
CDR3 DNA: TGTGCCAGCAGCTTAGCGGATGGTCCCTATGGCTACACCTTC
CDR3 protein: CASSLADGPYGYTF